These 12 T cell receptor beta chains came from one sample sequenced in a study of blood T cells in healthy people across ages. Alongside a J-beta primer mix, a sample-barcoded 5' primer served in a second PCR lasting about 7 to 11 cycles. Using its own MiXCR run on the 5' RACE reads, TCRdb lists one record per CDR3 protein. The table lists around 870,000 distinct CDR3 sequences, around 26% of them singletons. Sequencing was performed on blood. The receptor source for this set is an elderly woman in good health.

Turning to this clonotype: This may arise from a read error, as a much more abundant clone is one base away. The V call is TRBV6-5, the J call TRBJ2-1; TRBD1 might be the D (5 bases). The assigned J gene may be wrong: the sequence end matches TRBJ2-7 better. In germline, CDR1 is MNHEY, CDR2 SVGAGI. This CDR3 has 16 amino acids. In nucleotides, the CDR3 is TGTGCCAGCAGGATAGGGGCAACCAGCTCCTACAATGAGCAGTACTTC. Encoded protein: CASRIGATSSYNEQYF.

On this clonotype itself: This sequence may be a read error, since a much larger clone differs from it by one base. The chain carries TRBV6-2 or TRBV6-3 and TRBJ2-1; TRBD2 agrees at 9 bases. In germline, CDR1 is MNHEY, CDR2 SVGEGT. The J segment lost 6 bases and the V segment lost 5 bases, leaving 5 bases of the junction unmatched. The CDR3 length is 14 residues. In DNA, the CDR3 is TGTGCCAGCAGTCTAGCGGGGAACTGCAATGAGCAGTTCTTC. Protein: CASSLAGNCNEQFF.

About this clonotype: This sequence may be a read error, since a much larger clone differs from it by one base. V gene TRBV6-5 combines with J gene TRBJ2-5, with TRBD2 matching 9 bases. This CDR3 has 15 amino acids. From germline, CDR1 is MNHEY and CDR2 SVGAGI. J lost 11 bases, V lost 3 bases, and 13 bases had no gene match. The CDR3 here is CASSYKGGGASEQYF. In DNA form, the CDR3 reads TGTGCCAGCAGTTATAAGGGCGGGGGGGCATCAGAGCAGTACTTC.

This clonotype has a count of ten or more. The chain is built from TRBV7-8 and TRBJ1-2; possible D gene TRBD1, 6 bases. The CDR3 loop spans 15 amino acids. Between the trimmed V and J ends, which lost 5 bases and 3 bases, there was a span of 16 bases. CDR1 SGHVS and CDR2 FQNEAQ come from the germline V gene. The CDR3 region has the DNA TGTGCCAGCAGCCAACAGGGAGGGATGGACTATGGCTACACCTTC. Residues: CASSQQGGMDYGYTF.

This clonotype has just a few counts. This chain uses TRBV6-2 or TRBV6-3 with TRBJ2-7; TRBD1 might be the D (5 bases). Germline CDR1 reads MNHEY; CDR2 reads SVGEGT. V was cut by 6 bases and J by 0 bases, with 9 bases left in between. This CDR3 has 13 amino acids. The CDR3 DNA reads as TGTGCCAGCAGACCGACAGCCTCCTACGAGCAGTACTTC. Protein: CASRPTASYEQYF.

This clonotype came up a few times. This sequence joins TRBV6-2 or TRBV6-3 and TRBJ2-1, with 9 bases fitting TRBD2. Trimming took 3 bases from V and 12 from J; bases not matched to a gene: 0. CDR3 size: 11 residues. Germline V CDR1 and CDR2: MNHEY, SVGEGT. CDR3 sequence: CASSYSGGQFF. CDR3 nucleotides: TGTGCCAGCAGTTATAGCGGGGGGCAGTTCTTC.

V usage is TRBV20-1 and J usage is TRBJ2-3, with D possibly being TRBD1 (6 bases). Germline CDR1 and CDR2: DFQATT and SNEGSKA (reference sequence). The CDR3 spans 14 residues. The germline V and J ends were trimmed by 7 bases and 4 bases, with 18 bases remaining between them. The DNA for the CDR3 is TGCAGTGTGAAAGGGGACACGCGCGCAGATACGCAGTATTTT. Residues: CSVKGDTRADTQYF.

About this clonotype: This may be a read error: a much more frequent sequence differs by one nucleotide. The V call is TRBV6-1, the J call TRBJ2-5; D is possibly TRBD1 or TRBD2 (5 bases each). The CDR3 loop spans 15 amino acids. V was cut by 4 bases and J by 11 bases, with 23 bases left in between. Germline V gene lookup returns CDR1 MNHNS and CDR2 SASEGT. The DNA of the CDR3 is TGTGCCAGCAGTGGGGGGTCAGAACTAGACAATGAGCAGTACTTC. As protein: CASSGGSELDNEQYF.

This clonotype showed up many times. The CDR3, as DNA: TGTGCCAGCAGCTTAATTCCCGCCGGGACTTTTCAAGAGACCCAGTACTTC. Its protein product is CASSLIPAGTFQETQYF. The chain carries TRBV7-2 and TRBJ2-5, with D perhaps matching TRBD2 (6 bases). Germline CDR1 SGHTA, CDR2 FQGNSA. V lost 2 bases and J 2 bases, leaving 18 bases between the germline ends. The CDR3 has 17 amino acids. The complete variable domain, with remaining parts taken from reference TRBV7-2 and TRBJ2-5, reads GAGVSQSPSNKVTEKGKDVELRCDPISGHTALYWYRQSLGQGLEFLIYFQGNSAPDKSGLPSDRFSAERTGGSVSTLTIQRTQQEDSAVYLCASSLIPAGTFQETQYFGPGTRLLVL.

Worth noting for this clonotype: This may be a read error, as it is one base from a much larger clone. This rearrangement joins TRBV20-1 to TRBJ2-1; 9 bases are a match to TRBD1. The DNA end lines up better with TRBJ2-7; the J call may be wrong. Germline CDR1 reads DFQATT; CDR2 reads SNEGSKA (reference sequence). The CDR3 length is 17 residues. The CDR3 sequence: CSARGGKGTGIHNEQYF. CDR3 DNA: TGCAGTGCTAGAGGGGGAAAAGGGACAGGGATCCACAATGAGCAGTACTTC.

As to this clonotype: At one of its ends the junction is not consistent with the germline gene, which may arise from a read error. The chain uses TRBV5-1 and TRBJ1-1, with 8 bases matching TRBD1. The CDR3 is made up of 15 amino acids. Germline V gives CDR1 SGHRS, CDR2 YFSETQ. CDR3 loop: CAGSWDGRGLSEAFF. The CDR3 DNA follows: TGCGCCGGCAGCTGGGACGGCAGGGGGCTTTCTGAAGCTTTCTTT.

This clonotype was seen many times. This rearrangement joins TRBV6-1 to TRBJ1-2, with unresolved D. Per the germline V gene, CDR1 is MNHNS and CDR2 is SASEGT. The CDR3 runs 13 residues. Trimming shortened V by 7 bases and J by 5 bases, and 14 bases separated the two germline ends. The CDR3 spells CASTPEGLYGYTF. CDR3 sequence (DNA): TGTGCCAGCACTCCGGAAGGGCTATATGGCTACACCTTC.